This T cell receptor (beta chain) derives from a study of cytomegalovirus exposure and HLA in healthy donors. Study outcomes and limitations: The listing of fewer than 200 TCR beta chains classed them as cytomegalovirus-associated.

Generated by immunoSEQ multiplex PCR, the TCRdb table keeps only in-frame clones and is missing some. Among 250,000 to 300,000 clones listed, 65% to 90% were seen once. Concerning this clone: Its antigen is as yet unknown.

This CDR3 is 15 amino acids long. Germline V CDR1 and CDR2: SGDLS, YYNGEE. Trimming removed 0 bases from V and 3 bases from J, with 12 bases in between. The sequence came from a young woman in good health and CMV-seronegative. This chain joins TRBV9 and TRBJ2-5, with D possibly being TRBD2 (6 bases). Sequencing was performed on PBMCs. The CDR3 spells CASSVGVRREETQYF. CDR3 nucleotides: TGTGCCAGCAGCGTAGGGGTTAGGAGGGAAGAGACCCAGTACTTC.